Given below is one T cell receptor (beta chain) in context. There is no known antigen for this receptor. The read terminates 3 residues before the CDR3 end, so the remaining end is supplied by the germline J gene. This specimen comes from a study of T cell clonality in common variable immunodeficiency (dated by TCRdb to the mid-2010s). Results the study describes overall, beyond this receptor: The authors noted that sequencing repertoires of T cell subpopulations would be needed to clarify what caused the increased clonality in CVID. Although equal DNA input was used, an average of about 87,000 unique sequences per sample was obtained for controls, compared with around 32,000 for CVID samples. Correlations between repertoire features and clinical complications were limited by patient heterogeneity within the CVID cohort. CVID TCRbeta sequences reportedly showed fewer deletions and N-nucleotide insertions and lacked highly modified clones with 13 or more V deletions. TCRbeta clonality was higher in CVID subjects than in healthy controls (t-test p = 0.018), and the increase was most characteristic of about a third of subjects. CVID subjects shared fewer TCRbeta clones with each other than healthy controls did (p < 0.0001).

Equivalent amounts of genomic DNA from CVID and control samples were used as sequencing input. For every sample, a 60 bp segment covering the rearranged TCRbeta CDR3 region was amplified and then sequenced. The immunoSEQ assay, a bias-corrected multiplex PCR combined with high-throughput sequencing, was used to amplify TCRbeta. The original methods were these. Every unique nucleotide sequence counted as a clone and was annotated with V, D and J genes, copy number and frequency. Sequences were labeled productive if in frame, and non-productive if out of frame or containing stop codons. As previously described, Shannon's entropy was used to calculate clonality. Mean CDR3 Kyte-Doolittle hydropathy was derived from the predicted amino acid sequences of productive clones. The R hclust function was used to hierarchically cluster scaled V gene usage with Manhattan distance and complete linkage. Sharing of clones by CDR3 amino acid sequence was evaluated by resampling 12 repertoires per group over 100 rounds. The repertoires were screened for some 70 published EBV-specific TCRbeta sequences and some 250 published CMV-specific TCRbeta sequences. After a couple of CVID samples that produced fewer than 10,000 sequences were dropped from the analysis, 45 or so CVID repertoires remained. Held by TCRdb, this immuneACCESS table contains in-frame sequences only and omits some clones. Under half of the omission traces to an unresolved V gene where checked; the cause of the rest is unknown. V, J and clone size are taken as reported in that table, and D and trimming were inferred from the DNA itself. Listed for this sample are 23,000 or so clones, none observed only a single time. The top ten clones comprise around 10% of the sample.

V drops 2 bases and J drops 2 bases, leaving 11 bases in between. The CDR1 and CDR2 encoded by the germline V gene are SGHRS and YFSETQ. From its cysteine to its phenylalanine, the CDR3 spans 15 amino acids. The DNA has 36 bases, all within the CDR3, and is read from base 1. Standard criteria, namely reduction of serum IgG, IgA and/or IgM below the normal range together with specific antibody deficiency, were applied for the diagnosis of CVID. A total of 44 subjects (roughly 15 female and roughly 30 male; age range roughly 9 to 65 years, mean age roughly 40) were included in the CVID group. Predominantly Caucasian heritage was noted among both the CVID patients and the healthy controls. Replacement immunoglobulin therapy had been administered to all CVID subjects for at least one year at the time of study participation. No CVID subject was ill or taking immunomodulatory or immunosuppressive medication when blood was collected. Heparinized peripheral whole blood samples of about 5 to 9 ml were collected from each donor. TCRbeta CDR3 repertoires were sequenced from genomic DNA of adults with common variable immune deficiency (CVID) and healthy adult controls. Diluted blood was subjected to density centrifugation over Hypaque 1077 or Ficoll-Paque for isolation of peripheral blood mononuclear cells. Genomic DNA was extracted from unsorted mononuclear cells by Qiagen column purification or by a centrifugation-based method.

The sequencing sample was made of peripheral blood mononuclear cells. The source of this sequence is a human donor with common variable immunodeficiency. The chain couples TRBV5-1 to TRBJ2-1; a tentative D match to TRBD2 spans 6 bases. CDR3 DNA (partial): TGCGCCAGCAGCTTCGGGGGAGCGGCCTACAATGAG. Translated, this gives CASSFGGAAYNE. Given in full, the CDR3 is CASSFGGAAYNEQFF.